Presented here are 22 T cell receptor beta chains from one specimen sequenced in a study of spatial heterogeneity in lung cancer. Their target antigens are unknown. The time point denotes: sample taken at primary tumor resection. MiXCR was run by TCRdb on the 5' RACE reads, yielding one entry per CDR3 protein. The repertoire holds about 18,000 distinct CDR3 sequences, with 5.5% to 8.5% as singletons. Study-wide results and caveats: Counts that tracked tumor mutation counts were those of expanded intratumoral alpha and beta TCRs.

The sample was lung tumor tissue, taken at surgery. These receptors all stem from a female donor with early-stage non-small cell lung cancer.

In this sample, this clonotype turned up a few times. The rearrangement links TRBV29-1 to TRBJ1-4, with D possibly matching TRBD1 (5 bases). Deletions cut 6 bases from V and 5 bases from J, with 13 bases between. Germline CDR1 reads SQVTM; CDR2 reads ANQGSEA. CDR3 length: 13 residues. CDR3: CSVRTPGNEKLFF. The CDR3, as DNA: TGCAGCGTGAGGACACCCGGCAATGAAAAACTGTTTTTT.

The chain joins TRBV7-6 to TRBJ2-2, with D tentatively TRBD1 (6 bases). Between the trimmed V and J ends, which lost 1 base and 0 bases, there was a span of 12 bases. This CDR3 comprises 17 residues. The germline CDR1 and CDR2 sequences are SGHVS and FNYEAQ. The CDR3 loop is CASSLVSRGTNTGELFF. The CDR3 nucleotides are TGTGCCAGCAGCTTAGTGTCGAGGGGGACGAACACCGGGGAGCTGTTTTTT.

This clonotype has just a few counts. The chain combines TRBV7-2 with TRBJ2-2; D gene unclear. Looked up from germline, CDR1 is SGHTA and CDR2 is FQGNSA. The CDR3 is 15 residues long. Trimming pared 0 bases from V and 4 bases from J, leaving 9 bases between. The CDR3 DNA follows: TGTGCCAGCAGCTTAGCGCTGGGTTCCACCGGGGAGCTGTTTTTT. Translation: CASSLALGSTGELFF.

This clonotype has at least ten counts. The V gene is TRBV28, the J gene TRBJ1-2; TRBD1 agrees at 7 bases. This CDR3 spans 15 amino acids. Trimming cost V 7 bases and J 1 base; bases outside gene matches: 9. The germline CDR1 and CDR2 sequences are MDHEN and SYDVKM. CDR3 DNA: TGTGCCAGCAACCCCCCGGCAGGGGGTAACTATGGCTACACCTTC. Its protein product is CASNPPAGGNYGYTF.

In this sample, this clonotype turned up many times. The J gene is TRBJ1-5, the V gene TRBV7-6; D remains unclear. The V and J ends lost 0 bases and 9 bases respectively, with 12 bases between them. Per germline, CDR1 SGHVS and CDR2 FNYEAQ. The CDR3 loop spans 14 amino acids. The CDR3 region has the DNA TGTGCCAGCAGCTTAGCGTACGAGGGCCGGCCCCAGCATTTT. Its translation: CASSLAYEGRPQHF.

This clonotype has at least ten counts. This rearrangement joins TRBV10-3 to TRBJ2-3; D tentatively fits TRBD1 or TRBD2 (5 bases each). V lost 7 bases and J 4 bases, leaving 12 bases between the germline ends. This CDR3 has 13 residues. CDR1 is ENHRY and CDR2 is SYGVKD in the germline V gene. CDR3 nucleotides: TGTGCCATCACCGAGGGGTCTCCAGATACGCAGTATTTT. Encoded protein: CAITEGSPDTQYF.

Many counts were recorded for this clonotype. The genes are TRBV2 and TRBJ1-3; D uncertain. This CDR3 comprises 13 residues. Germline V gene sequence: CDR1 SNHLY, CDR2 FYNNEI. The V end lost 2 bases, the J end lost 2 bases, and 4 bases lay between the germline ends. CDR3 in amino acids: CASSEYAGNTIYF. The CDR3 DNA is TGTGCCAGCAGTGAATATGCTGGAAACACCATATATTTT.

This clonotype was detected only a few times. The CDR3 bases are TGTGCCAGCAGCAGACAGAGCCGAGAGACCCAGTACTTC. Translating it yields CASSRQSRETQYF. The chain uses TRBV11-2 and TRBJ2-5; D is perhaps TRBD1 (5 bases). Germline CDR1 is SGHAT and CDR2 is FQNNGV. Trimming took off 5 bases at V and 4 bases at J, with 11 bases between the two ends. The CDR3 is 13 amino acids. The full variable domain, in which reference TRBV11-2 and TRBJ2-5 provide the parts outside the CDR3, is EAGVAQSPRYKIIEKRQSVAFWCNPISGHATLYWYQQILGQGPKLLIQFQNNGVVDDSQLPKDRFSAERLKGVDSTLKIQPAKLEDSAVYLCASSRQSRETQYFGPGTRLLVL.

This clonotype appeared a few times. The chain recombines TRBV20-1 with TRBJ2-1, with 7 bases aligning to TRBD1. The germline V gene encodes CDR1 DFQATT and CDR2 SNEGSKA (reference sequence). The CDR3 is made up of 13 amino acids. The ends lost 5 bases at V and 9 bases at J; junction bases unmatched: 10. The CDR3 here is CSAVYRGGVEQFF. CDR3 DNA: TGCAGTGCTGTATACAGAGGGGGCGTTGAGCAGTTCTTC.

In its sample, this clonotype was seen a few times. The genes are TRBV18 and TRBJ1-1; perhaps TRBD1 as D (5 bases). Per the germline V gene, CDR1 is KGHSH and CDR2 is LQKENI. V shed 9 bases and J shed 6 bases, with 14 bases lying between them. This CDR3 has 12 amino acids. CDR3 sequence reads: CASSSGMAEAFF. As DNA, the CDR3 is TGTGCCAGTTCCTCAGGGATGGCTGAAGCTTTCTTT.

This clonotype was seen a few times. The chain has TRBV24-1 and TRBJ1-2; no clear D. This CDR3 spans 12 amino acids. The V end was cut by 4 bases, the J end by 8 bases, with 10 bases between. Germline loops: CDR1 KGHDR, CDR2 SFDVKD. The CDR3 DNA reads TGTGCCACCAGTGACCCCGTCCAGGGCTACACCTTC. Translating it yields CATSDPVQGYTF.

This clonotype was recorded a few times. V gene TRBV6-2 or TRBV6-3 combines with J gene TRBJ1-2, with 7 bases lining up with TRBD1. Germline loops: CDR1 MNHEY, CDR2 SVGEGT. The V segment lost 5 bases and the J segment 7 bases; nucleotides outside the gene matches: 13. The length of the CDR3 is 15 residues. CDR3 residues: CASSPLPGQMGGYTF. As DNA, the CDR3 is TGTGCCAGCAGTCCCCTCCCGGGACAGATGGGTGGCTACACCTTC.

The chain uses TRBV14 and TRBJ2-6; D is ambiguous. The germline V gene encodes CDR1 SGHDN and CDR2 FVKESK. CDR3 length equals 15 residues. V dropped 4 bases and J dropped 1 base, with 8 bases sitting between them. The CDR3 here is CASSRYSSGANVLTF. The DNA for the CDR3 is TGTGCCAGCAGCCGATATAGTTCTGGGGCCAACGTCCTGACTTTC.

J is TRBJ1-5 and V is TRBV6-5; a possible D gene is TRBD1 (5 bases). The CDR3 sequence is 15 residues long. V was cut by 6 bases and J by 1 base, with 13 bases left in between. Per the germline V gene, CDR1 is MNHEY and CDR2 is SVGAGI. CDR3 protein: CASRSGRRSNQPQHF. CDR3 DNA: TGTGCCAGCAGGTCAGGGAGAAGGAGCAATCAGCCCCAGCATTTT.

A word on this clonotype: This may stem from a read error, because a much larger clone lies one nucleotide away. The gene calls are TRBV11-1 and TRBJ2-7; TRBD1 matches at 8 bases. The CDR3 length is 13 residues. Germline V gene sequence: CDR1 SGHAT, CDR2 FQDESV (reference sequence). The DNA of the CDR3 is TGTGCCAGCAGCCCCCACAGGGGGGACGAGCAGAACTTC. It yields the protein CASSPHRGDEQNF.

The chain joins TRBV5-1 to TRBJ1-1; D is perhaps TRBD1 (5 bases). Germline V lookup: CDR1 SGHRS, CDR2 YFSETQ. Trimming removed 4 bases at V and 4 bases at J, with 11 bases between. This CDR3 contains 13 residues. The CDR3 DNA reads as TGCGCCAGCAGCCGGGCAGGGAGCACTGAAGCTTTCTTT. Its protein is CASSRAGSTEAFF.

There are many counts of this clonotype. This rearrangement joins TRBV3-1 to TRBJ1-6; no definite D call. V dropped 1 base and J dropped 8 bases, with 12 bases sitting between them. The CDR3 extends over 15 amino acids. CDR1 and CDR2 (germline): LGHDT, YNNKEL (reference sequence). The CDR3 is CASSQVSGADSPLHF. CDR3 bases: TGTGCCAGCAGCCAAGTCTCCGGTGCAGATTCACCCCTCCACTTT.

This clonotype was counted many times. The J gene is TRBJ1-2, the V gene TRBV4-1, with 7 bases lining up with TRBD1. J gave up 7 bases and V 2 bases, and 10 bases lay outside the gene matches. CDR1 MGHRA and CDR2 YSYEKL come from the germline V gene. The CDR3 is made up of 15 amino acids. CDR3 sequence reads: CASSQIPGQTGGYTF. CDR3 DNA sequence: TGCGCCAGCAGCCAAATCCCGGGACAGACAGGTGGCTACACCTTC.

The rearrangement uses TRBV30 and TRBJ2-1; D ambiguous. CDR1 is GTSNPN, CDR2 SVGIG, per germline (reference sequence). CDR3 length equals 11 residues. The V gene lost 3 bases and the J gene lost 4 bases, with 4 bases spanning the gap. CDR3 in amino acids: CAWSPYNEQFF. DNA of the CDR3: TGTGCCTGGAGCCCATACAATGAGCAGTTCTTC.

This clonotype was seen ten or more times. The rearrangement joins TRBV7-6 to TRBJ2-6; D remains unclear. The ends were cut back, 0 bases at V and 2 bases at J, with 11 bases in the middle. Germline CDR1 reads SGHVS; CDR2 reads FNYEAQ. This CDR3 is 17 amino acids long. The CDR3 bases are TGTGCCAGCAGCTTAGCCAAGAAGAATCCTGGGGCCAACGTCCTGACTTTC. Its translation is CASSLAKKNPGANVLTF.

This clonotype was recorded once. The V gene is TRBV4-3, the J gene TRBJ1-1; D gene uncertain. V gave up 0 bases and J gave up 5 bases, with 7 bases separating them. The CDR3 totals 13 residues. The germline V gene encodes CDR1 LGHNA and CDR2 YSLEER. The CDR3 is CASSQEQVTEAFF. The CDR3 DNA follows: TGCGCCAGCAGCCAAGAGCAGGTTACTGAAGCTTTCTTT.

This clonotype came up many times. The genes are TRBV11-3 and TRBJ2-3; 7 bases line up with TRBD2. V lost 2 bases, J lost 6 bases, and 8 bases stayed unmatched. The CDR3 sequence is 15 residues long. CDR1 and CDR2 (germline): SGHNT, YENEEA. The CDR3 nucleotides are TGTGCCAGCAGCTTAAGGACTAGTCGTGCCGATACGCAGTATTTT. Translation gives CASSLRTSRADTQYF.